This TCR beta chain was captured in a study of blood T cell repertoires in COVID-19. Turning to the study itself: The study counted Cohort 3 donors as recovered given two negative PCRs, clearance, or symptom resolution. PBMCs, B-cell-depleted T cells, or T cells provided the cDNA or gDNA that made up the material.

Trimming pared 7 bases from V and 7 bases from J, leaving 22 bases between. Germline CDR1 reads LNHDA; CDR2 reads SQIVND (reference sequence). CDR3 size: 15 residues. Enrollees, roughly 18 to 90 years old, lived in 24 US areas. Only in-frame clones appear in the TCRdb table, and some are missing; sequencing was by immunoSEQ multiplex PCR. The sample carries approximately 210,000 clones, about nine tenths recorded once. The sample was PBMCs or T cells enriched from blood (not recorded which). This TCR was sampled from a man between 25 and 39 years old in a cohort exposed to, infected with or recovered from COVID-19 (not recorded which). The chain recombines TRBV19 with TRBJ1-2; D uncertain. The CDR3 here is CASIAQTTPTGGYTF. In DNA, the CDR3 is TGTGCCAGTATAGCCCAGACGACCCCCACGGGTGGCTACACCTTC.